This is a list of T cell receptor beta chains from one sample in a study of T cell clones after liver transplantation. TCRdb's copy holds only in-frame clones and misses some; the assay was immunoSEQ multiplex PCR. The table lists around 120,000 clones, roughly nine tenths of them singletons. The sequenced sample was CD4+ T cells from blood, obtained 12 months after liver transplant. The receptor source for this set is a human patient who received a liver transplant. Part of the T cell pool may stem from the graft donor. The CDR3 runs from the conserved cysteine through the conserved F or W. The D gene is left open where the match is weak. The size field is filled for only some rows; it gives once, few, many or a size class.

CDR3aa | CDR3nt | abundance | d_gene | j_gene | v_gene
CASTENRGPYEQYF | TGTGCCAGCACCGAAAACAGGGGGCCCTACGAGCAGTACTTC | NA | TRBD1 | TRBJ2-7 | TRBV6-5
CASSLGTGGTFEQFF | TGTGCCAGCAGCTTAGGGACAGGGGGCACCTTCGAGCAGTTCTTC | NA | TRBD1 | TRBJ2-1 | TRBV7-2
CATGSPGHPRGAFF | TGTGCCACCGGATCCCCGGGACATCCTCGGGGAGCTTTCTTT | NA | NA | TRBJ1-1 | TRBV6-5
CASSMSGISNEQFF | TGTGCCAGTAGTATGTCCGGGATCAGCAATGAGCAGTTCTTC | once | NA | TRBJ2-1 | TRBV19
CASSPGGGEGNYGYTF | TGTGCCAGCAGCCCAGGAGGAGGGGAGGGAAACTATGGCTACACCTTC | NA | NA | TRBJ1-2 | TRBV28
CASSIGKDAWGNEQFF | TGTGCCAGTAGTATTGGTAAGGACGCCTGGGGGAATGAGCAGTTCTTC | NA | NA | TRBJ2-1 | TRBV19
CASSEFRGGGQPQHF | TGTGCCAGTAGCGAATTCAGGGGAGGGGGACAGCCCCAGCATTTT | NA | NA | TRBJ1-5 | TRBV19
CASSPREGSNEQFF | TGTGCCAGCAGTCCCAGAGAGGGTAGCAATGAGCAGTTCTTC | NA | NA | TRBJ2-1 | TRBV6-1
CASSPPNNYGYTF | TGTGCCAGCTCACCACCAAATAACTATGGCTACACCTTC | once | NA | TRBJ1-2 | TRBV18
CASSGASGRHEQFF | TGTGCCAGCAGTGGGGCTAGCGGGAGACATGAGCAGTTCTTC | NA | TRBD2 | TRBJ2-1 | TRBV2
CASSGANYGYTF | TGTGCCAGCAGTGGGGCTAACTATGGCTACACCTTC | NA | NA | TRBJ1-2 | TRBV6-4
CASSLTGDHFSSYEQYF | TGTGCCAGCAGTTTAACAGGGGACCACTTTAGCTCCTACGAGCAGTACTTC | once | TRBD1 | TRBJ2-7 | TRBV27
CASSLQLAGGHTGELFF | TGTGCCAGCAGCTTACAACTAGCGGGAGGACACACCGGGGAGCTGTTTTTT | NA | TRBD2 | TRBJ2-2 | TRBV11-3
CASSLVSGRAGEQYF | TGCGCCAGCAGCTTGGTTTCCGGGAGGGCCGGTGAGCAGTACTTC | NA | TRBD2 | TRBJ2-7 | TRBV5-1
CASGPDSPGETQYF | TGTGCTAGTGGTCCGGACAGTCCTGGAGAGACCCAGTACTTC | NA | NA | TRBJ2-5 | TRBV12-5
CASSSKVWGSTEAFF | TGTGCCAGCAGCTCGAAGGTTTGGGGGTCCACTGAAGCTTTCTTT | NA | NA | TRBJ1-1 | TRBV5-7
CASSRTGENTEAFF | TGTGCCAGCAGTCGGACAGGGGAGAACACTGAAGCTTTCTTT | NA | TRBD1 | TRBJ1-1 | TRBV27
CASSGSAYGNEKLFF | TGTGCCAGCAGCGGCTCCGCCTACGGTAATGAAAAACTGTTTTTT | NA | NA | TRBJ1-4 | TRBV11-3
CASRTYGASPSEEKLFF | TGTGCCAGTAGGACCTACGGGGCCAGCCCTTCGGAAGAAAAACTGTTTTTT | NA | NA | TRBJ1-4 | TRBV19
CASSTGTATDTQYF | TGCGCCAGCAGTACCGGGACTGCCACAGATACGCAGTATTTT | NA | NA | TRBJ2-3 | TRBV5-1
CASSYLEPRRTEAFF | TGTGCCAGCAGTTACCTGGAACCTCGGAGGACTGAAGCTTTCTTT | NA | NA | TRBJ1-1 | TRBV6-5
CARQGQANTGELFF | TGTGCCCGACAGGGACAGGCGAACACCGGGGAGCTGTTTTTT | medium-sized | TRBD1 | TRBJ2-2 | TRBV30
CASSTGQVISTEAFF | TGCGCCAGCAGCACGGGACAGGTTATAAGTACTGAAGCTTTCTTT | NA | TRBD1 | TRBJ1-1 | TRBV5-1
CASSSRLGELFF | TGTGCCAGCAGCTCCCGTTTGGGGGAGCTGTTTTTT | NA | NA | TRBJ2-2 | TRBV5-6
CASSRVSGVDIQYF | TGTGCCAGTAGTAGGGTTTCAGGGGTTGACATTCAGTACTTC | NA | NA | TRBJ2-4 | TRBV19
CASRQANYGYTF | TGTGCCAGCAGACAGGCCAACTATGGCTACACCTTC | NA | NA | TRBJ1-2 | TRBV2
CASSRTGEGTDTQYF | TGTGCCAGCAGCCGTACGGGGGAGGGTACAGATACGCAGTATTTT | NA | TRBD2 | TRBJ2-3 | TRBV6-5
CASSPLARVTDTQYF | TGTGCCAGCTCACCACTAGCGAGGGTAACAGATACGCAGTATTTT | NA | NA | TRBJ2-3 | TRBV18
CASSQDGTGGSYEQYF | TGCGCCAGCAGCCAAGATGGCACAGGGGGCTCCTACGAGCAGTACTTC | once | TRBD1 | TRBJ2-7 | TRBV4-3
CASSGGQGYEQYF | TGTGCCAGCAGCGGTGGACAGGGGTACGAGCAGTACTTC | NA | TRBD1 | TRBJ2-7 | TRBV5-4
CASSLRGYGYTF | TGTGCCAGCAGTCTAAGGGGATATGGCTACACCTTC | few | NA | TRBJ1-2 | TRBV28
CASSLKGLENTEAFF | TGTGCCAGCAGCTTAAAAGGATTGGAGAACACTGAAGCTTTCTTT | NA | NA | TRBJ1-1 | TRBV11-3
CASSLGGPGTGANVLTF | TGTGCCAGCAGCTTGGGGGGTCCAGGGACTGGGGCCAACGTCCTGACTTTC | NA | NA | TRBJ2-6 | TRBV5-6
CASSPSPGSPKDNEQFF | TGTGCCAGCAGCCCCTCTCCCGGGTCGCCTAAGGACAATGAGCAGTTCTTC | NA | NA | TRBJ2-1 | TRBV9
CASSEAQGGSDTQYF | TGTGCCAGCAGTGAAGCCCAAGGTGGGTCGGATACGCAGTATTTT | NA | NA | TRBJ2-3 | TRBV6-1
CASRAGSSYNEQFF | TGTGCCAGCAGAGCGGGGAGCTCCTACAATGAGCAGTTCTTC | NA | TRBD2 | TRBJ2-1 | TRBV6-5
CASSYRGEQYF | TGTGCCAGCAGTTACCGGGGCGAGCAGTACTTC | NA | NA | TRBJ2-7 | TRBV6-6
CASSIKGSDTQYF | TGTGCCAGTAGTATAAAGGGGTCAGATACGCAGTATTTT | NA | NA | TRBJ2-3 | TRBV19
CASSLTTGRQGAFGEAFF | TGTGCCAGCAGCTTAACGACGGGAAGACAGGGGGCATTTGGTGAAGCTTTCTTT | few | TRBD1 | TRBJ1-1 | TRBV7-3
CASRSTVNSNQPQHF | TGCGCCAGCCGTTCGACAGTGAATAGCAATCAGCCCCAGCATTTT | NA | NA | TRBJ1-5 | TRBV5-1
CASTENLGVSAEAFF | TGTGCCAGCACCGAAAACTTAGGGGTGTCCGCTGAAGCTTTCTTT | NA | NA | TRBJ1-1 | TRBV28
CASSPRDRGRVDEQFF | TGTGCCAGCAGCCCACGGGACAGGGGGCGGGTGGATGAGCAGTTCTTC | once | TRBD1 | TRBJ2-1 | TRBV9
CASSLSRSTGELFF | TGTGCCAGCAGTTTATCCCGTTCTACCGGGGAGCTGTTTTTT | few | NA | TRBJ2-2 | TRBV28
CASTFDLRTENTIYF | TGTGCCAGCACATTCGACCTACGGACAGAAAACACCATATATTTT | once | NA | TRBJ1-3 | TRBV28
CASSSATPSTDTQYF | TGTGCCAGTAGTAGCGCGACCCCGAGCACAGATACGCAGTATTTT | once | NA | TRBJ2-3 | TRBV19
CASSSAAGQGYTF | TGTGCCAGCAGTTCGGCGGCGGGCCAAGGCTACACCTTC | NA | NA | TRBJ1-2 | TRBV6-1
CASSEGASGNPNNEQFF | TGTGCCAGCAGCGAAGGGGCTAGCGGGAACCCCAACAATGAGCAGTTCTTC | once | TRBD2 | TRBJ2-1 | TRBV7-7
CASSQPGLMSYEQYF | TGTGCCAGCAGTCAACCGGGACTGATGTCCTACGAGCAGTACTTC | NA | NA | TRBJ2-7 | TRBV28
CASSLGAGEAETQYF | TGTGCCAGCAGCTTAGGCGCAGGGGAGGCGGAGACCCAGTACTTC | NA | NA | TRBJ2-5 | TRBV7-3
CASSLGATSGEETQYF | TGCGCCAGCAGCTTGGGTGCGACTAGCGGTGAGGAGACCCAGTACTTC | NA | TRBD2 | TRBJ2-5 | TRBV5-1
CSAREGSYNEQFF | TGCAGCGCCCGGGAAGGGTCCTACAATGAGCAGTTCTTC | NA | NA | TRBJ2-1 | TRBV29-1
CASSRDRASGETQYF | TGTGCCAGTAGCCGGGACAGGGCTTCCGGGGAGACCCAGTACTTC | once | TRBD1 | TRBJ2-5 | TRBV19
CASSTPQVADTQYF | TGTGCCAGCAGCACGCCCCAGGTCGCAGATACGCAGTATTTT | NA | NA | TRBJ2-3 | TRBV14
CASSWGGTSAFYTGELFF | TGTGCCAGCAGTTGGGGGGGGACTAGCGCTTTTTACACCGGGGAGCTGTTTTTT | once | TRBD2 | TRBJ2-2 | TRBV27
CASSRPTSGGTSGANVLTF | TGCGCCAGCAGCCGACCGACTAGCGGGGGGACCTCTGGGGCCAACGTCCTGACTTTC | NA | TRBD2 | TRBJ2-6 | TRBV4-1
CASSFGPGSYEQYF | NA | NA | NA | TRBJ2-7 | TRBV5-1
CSAEPSNEQFF | TGCAGCGCAGAGCCTAGCAATGAGCAGTTCTTC | NA | NA | TRBJ2-1 | TRBV29-1
CASSRMLAEYNEQFF | TGTGCCAGCAGCCGTATGCTAGCGGAGTACAATGAGCAGTTCTTC | NA | TRBD2 | TRBJ2-1 | TRBV6-5
CASSSPPGAYTEAFF | TGTGCCAGCAGCTCGCCCCCGGGGGCATATACTGAAGCTTTCTTT | NA | NA | TRBJ1-1 | TRBV7-9
CASSLQVTEPKIQYF | TGTGCCAGCAGCTTACAAGTGACAGAGCCTAAGATTCAGTACTTC | NA | NA | TRBJ2-4 | TRBV7-2